One and the same sample provided the 21 T cell receptor beta chains below, sequenced in a study of cytomegalovirus exposure and HLA in healthy donors. Using immunoSEQ multiplex PCR, the repertoire was profiled, and TCRdb retains in-frame clones only, with some absent. The table has approximately 120,000 clones, 89% seen once. Sequenced material: PBMCs. These receptors originate from a woman between 18 and 29 years old in good health and CMV-seronegative.

The genes are TRBV19 and TRBJ2-7; 12 bases are a match to TRBD1. Germline V gene data show CDR1 as LNHDA and CDR2 as SQIVND (reference sequence). The J segment lost 3 bases and the V segment lost 3 bases, leaving 6 bases of the junction unmatched. This CDR3 comprises 16 residues. The CDR3 DNA is TGTGCCAGTAGTATCCCGGGACAGGGGGCTTTCTACGAGCAGTACTTC. Its protein is CASSIPGQGAFYEQYF.

This chain links TRBV5-1 with TRBJ2-7; 9 positions match TRBD1. V was clipped by 6 bases and J by 2 bases; unmatched bases: 15. CDR3 size: 17 residues. CDR1 SGHRS and CDR2 YFSETQ come from the germline V gene. The CDR3 DNA reads TGCGCCAGCAACGATAAGAAGACAGGGGGGACACCCTACGAGCAGTACTTC. Translation: CASNDKKTGGTPYEQYF.

This clone was found once. V is TRBV2 and J is TRBJ2-5; D not certain. The germline gives CDR1 SNHLY, CDR2 FYNNEI. The CDR3 is 12 residues long. Deletions cut 7 bases from V and 2 bases from J, with 8 bases between. This CDR3 reads CASTYSQETQYF. CDR3 nucleotide sequence: TGTGCCAGCACATACAGTCAAGAGACCCAGTACTTC.

The rearrangement joins TRBV14 to TRBJ2-2; D perhaps matches TRBD2 (6 bases). The CDR3 has 13 amino acids. From germline, CDR1 is SGHDN and CDR2 FVKESK. The germline V and J ends were trimmed by 1 base and 7 bases, with 7 bases remaining between them. The CDR3 spells CASSQVGGGELFF. In DNA, the CDR3 is TGTGCCAGCAGCCAAGTCGGGGGCGGGGAGCTGTTTTTT.

V usage is TRBV6-4 and J usage is TRBJ2-2; D ambiguous. This CDR3 has 15 amino acids. Trimming took off 0 bases at V and 2 bases at J, with 7 bases between the two ends. Germline CDR1 reads MRHNA; CDR2 reads SNTAGT. The CDR3 nucleotides are TGTGCCAGCAGTGACTCCCACACAAACACCGGGGAGCTGTTTTTT. This translates into CASSDSHTNTGELFF.

This chain links TRBV13 with TRBJ2-3; TRBD1 matches 7 bases. The V and J ends lost 4 bases and 1 base, in that order; junction bases with no gene match: 5. Germline values: CDR1 PRHDT, CDR2 FYEKMQ (reference sequence). The CDR3 spans 15 residues. CDR3 protein: CASSSTGQRTDTQYF. Written as DNA, the CDR3 is TGTGCCAGCAGCTCCACGGGACAGCGCACAGATACGCAGTATTTT.

The J gene is TRBJ2-1, the V gene TRBV27; possibly TRBD2 for D (6 bases). The CDR3 loop spans 18 amino acids. Germline CDR1 is MNHEY and CDR2 is SMNVEV (reference sequence). The ends were cut back, 5 bases at V and 4 bases at J, with 24 bases in the middle. The CDR3, as DNA: TGTGCCAGCAGTCGCAACCCGACTAGAGGGGTGGGGTACAATGAGCAGTTCTTC. This codes for CASSRNPTRGVGYNEQFF.

The chain couples TRBV14 to TRBJ2-7; 7 bases agree with TRBD2. CDR1 SGHDN and CDR2 FVKESK come from the germline V gene. CDR3 length: 13 amino acids. With V trimmed by 0 bases and J by 6 bases, 2 bases remained unmatched. CDR3 DNA: TGTGCCAGCAGCCAAGAACTAGCGAGCGAGCAGTACTTC. It specifies CASSQELASEQYF.

This clone was detected only once. The gene calls are TRBV30 and TRBJ2-5; D possibly corresponds to TRBD1 (6 bases). The CDR3 extends over 13 amino acids. Germline CDR1 is GTSNPN and CDR2 is SVGIG (reference sequence). The germline V and J ends were trimmed by 1 base and 6 bases, with 12 bases remaining between them. CDR3 nucleotide sequence: TGTGCCTGGAGTGGTGAGGGGGTACAGACCCAGTACTTC. The encoded protein is CAWSGEGVQTQYF.

This sequence joins TRBV19 and TRBJ1-1, with D perhaps TRBD1 (6 bases). This CDR3 is built from 14 residues. Germline loops: CDR1 LNHDA, CDR2 SQIVND (reference sequence). The V end lost 7 bases, the J end lost 2 bases, and 14 bases lay between the germline ends. The CDR3 region has the DNA TGTGCCAGTAATATCAGGGGCGGTAACACTGAAGCTTTCTTT. Its protein is CASNIRGGNTEAFF.

This chain links TRBV19 with TRBJ2-7; 11 positions agree with TRBD2. This CDR3 is 15 amino acids long. Germline trimming cut 4 bases from V and 3 bases from J; bases unmatched to any gene: 5. Germline V gene data show CDR1 as LNHDA and CDR2 as SQIVND (reference sequence). The CDR3 region is CASSTVAGGNYEQYF. CDR3 bases: TGTGCCAGTAGTACAGTAGCGGGAGGGAACTACGAGCAGTACTTC.

The CDR3 spells CASSTGLTEAFF. The CDR3 DNA follows: TGTGCCAGCAGCACAGGGCTCACTGAAGCTTTCTTT. The chain joins TRBV11-1 to TRBJ1-1, with a possible D match to TRBD1 (6 bases). V lost 5 bases to trimming and J lost 4 bases, with 8 bases between them. The length of the CDR3 is 12 residues. CDR1 SGHAT and CDR2 FQDESV come from the germline V gene (reference sequence).

V usage is TRBV27 and J usage is TRBJ2-7; 12 nucleotides agree with TRBD1. V was clipped by 2 bases and J by 1 base; unmatched bases: 9. Germline values: CDR1 MNHEY, CDR2 SMNVEV (reference sequence). The CDR3 length is 18 residues. CDR3 residues: CASSLTGQGAFRSYEQYF. CDR3 in DNA: TGTGCCAGCAGTTTAACGGGACAGGGGGCATTTCGATCCTACGAGCAGTACTTC.

V and J are TRBV2 and TRBJ2-5, with no clear D. The CDR3 runs 14 residues. Germline V gene sequence: CDR1 SNHLY, CDR2 FYNNEI. With 7 bases removed from V and 1 base from J, the gap between germline ends came to 13 bases. The CDR3 protein is CASTSLAFQETQYF. The DNA of the CDR3 is TGTGCCAGCACCAGCTTAGCCTTCCAAGAGACCCAGTACTTC.

This rearrangement joins TRBV11-2 to TRBJ2-7; 9 bases fit TRBD2. The CDR3 sequence is 14 residues long. The germline V gene encodes CDR1 SGHAT and CDR2 FQNNGV. Losses at the gene ends were 8 bases for V and 6 bases for J; bases not matched to a gene: 11. CDR3 sequence (DNA): TGTGCCAGCCGAGGAATAGCGGGAGAAGGCGAGCAGTACTTC. This translates into CASRGIAGEGEQYF.

V gene TRBV27 combines with J gene TRBJ2-7; 12 nucleotides agree with TRBD2. Germline V gene lookup returns CDR1 MNHEY and CDR2 SMNVEV (reference sequence). This CDR3 contains 15 residues. V shed 3 bases and J 4 bases; nucleotides not matched to a gene: 4. DNA for the CDR3: TGTGCCAGCAGTTTTGGACTAGCGGGATTGTACGAGCAGTACTTC. Its protein product is CASSFGLAGLYEQYF.

The gene calls are TRBV7-9 and TRBJ2-3; a weak D match, TRBD1 (5 bases). V gave up 2 bases and J gave up 0 bases, with 9 bases separating them. The CDR3 has 15 residues. CDR1 and CDR2 from the germline V gene are SEHNR and FQNEAQ (reference sequence). CDR3: CASSLWGPSTDTQYF. CDR3 bases: TGTGCCAGCAGCTTATGGGGCCCTAGCACAGATACGCAGTATTTT.

V is TRBV10-3 and J is TRBJ2-1; TRBD2 matches 10 bases. Germline V gene lookup returns CDR1 ENHRY and CDR2 SYGVKD. The CDR3 totals 14 residues. Losses at the gene ends were 10 bases for V and 0 bases for J; bases not matched to a gene: 3. For the CDR3, the DNA is TGTGCCACCGCTAGCGGGAGCTCCTACAATGAGCAGTTCTTC. Translating it yields CATASGSSYNEQFF.

V usage is TRBV5-4 and J usage is TRBJ1-2; TRBD1 might be the D (5 bases). CDR3 length equals 15 residues. The germline V gene has CDR1 SGHNT and CDR2 YYREEE (reference sequence). Trimming took off 1 base at V and 5 bases at J, with 15 bases between the two ends. The DNA for the CDR3 is TGTGCCAGCAGCTTGCGATCATCAGGGAGGTATGGCTACACCTTC. Amino acids: CASSLRSSGRYGYTF.

CDR3 sequence: CASSLLRTGELFF. The CDR3 coding sequence is TGTGCCAGCAGCTTATTGCGAACCGGGGAGCTGTTTTTT. The V gene is TRBV7-9, the J gene TRBJ2-2; D uncertain. The CDR3 covers 13 residues. The V end lost 2 bases, the J end lost 5 bases, and 6 bases lay between the germline ends. CDR1 and CDR2 from the germline V gene are SEHNR and FQNEAQ (reference sequence).

The genes are TRBV5-1 and TRBJ2-5; possible D gene TRBD1, 6 bases. This CDR3 is 18 amino acids long. Germline CDR1 and CDR2: SGHRS and YFSETQ. Trimming removed 0 bases at V and 2 bases at J, with 20 bases between. The CDR3 protein is CASSLVRGHGLNQETQYF. CDR3 in DNA: TGCGCCAGCAGCTTGGTAAGGGGACATGGACTTAATCAAGAGACCCAGTACTTC.